The clone carrying this T cell receptor (beta chain) was recorded once. After removal of 1 base from V and 8 bases from J, the junction contained 12 bases not matched to a gene. Looked up from germline, CDR1 is SGHNT and CDR2 is YYREEE (reference sequence). This CDR3 is 16 amino acids long. The sample is drawn from a study of blood T cell repertoires in COVID-19. Overall study: From T cells, B-cell-depleted T cells, or PBMCs came the material, which was cDNA or gDNA.

In the source study's methods: The authors estimated nucleated cell counts from reference gene primer amplification. The assay was immunoSEQ multiplex PCR, and TCRdb's table has in-frame clones only and misses some. V and J calls and clone size are copied from that table; D and trimming were computed from the DNA. The sample consists of 150,000 to 200,000 clones, approximately 80% of them appearing once. The sample consisted of PBMCs or T cells enriched from blood (not recorded which). This clonotype originated in a woman in her forties or fifties who had recovered from COVID-19. V is TRBV5-4 and J is TRBJ1-2; 9 bases agree with TRBD1. The CDR3 nucleotides are TGTGCCAGCAGCTTGCCAAGAGGAGACAGGGGGTACGGCTACACCTTC. Its protein product is CASSLPRGDRGYGYTF.